One T cell receptor beta chain is described in this entry. The germline V gene encodes CDR1 MNHNY and CDR2 SVGAGI (reference sequence). CDR3 length equals 16 residues. V was cut by 8 bases and J by 4 bases, with 21 bases left in between. The source of the sample is a study of control samples from healthy donors and cancer patients. Measured with immunoSEQ multiplex PCR; TCRdb has only the in-frame clones, and not every one. The table lists more than 95,000 clones, more than 75% of them singletons. Sequencing was performed on blood. The clonotype comes from a woman aged 70-85 years in good health. The chain has TRBV6-6 and TRBJ1-3, with D tentatively TRBD1 (5 bases). The CDR3 loop is CASGPHSGAGGNTIYF. The CDR3 nucleotides read TGTGCCAGCGGACCCCACTCCGGGGCGGGAGGAAACACCATATATTTT.